The 5 T cell receptor beta chains below all came from one sample that was sequenced in a study of blood T cell repertoires in COVID-19. TCRdb keeps only in-frame clones here, not all; method: immunoSEQ multiplex PCR. Of 97,000 or so clones listed, approximately 80% are singletons. The sample was peripheral blood. These receptor sequences come from a man aged 65 to 85 with acute or convalescent COVID-19.

The chain recombines TRBV6-5 with TRBJ1-6; 7 bases are a match to TRBD1. The CDR3 totals 13 residues. Losses at the gene ends were 8 bases for V and 9 bases for J; bases not matched to a gene: 7. The germline V gene has CDR1 MNHEY and CDR2 SVGAGI. The CDR3 is CASQGQNLSPLHF. DNA for the CDR3: TGTGCCAGCCAGGGACAGAACCTTTCACCCCTCCACTTT.

The genes are TRBV5-1 and TRBJ1-4; 9 nucleotides agree with TRBD1. V trimming: 4 bases; J trimming: 7 bases; junction bases outside the gene matches: 5. CDR3 length: 14 residues. The germline V gene has CDR1 SGHRS and CDR2 YFSETQ. CDR3 in DNA: TGCGCCAGCAGCATGGGACAGGGTGGTGAAAAACTGTTTTTT. This sequence encodes CASSMGQGGEKLFF.

This clone was recorded a few times. The V call is TRBV2, the J call TRBJ1-3, with D unresolved. V lost 2 bases and J lost 4, with 24 bases in between. The CDR3 loop spans 19 amino acids. CDR1 is SNHLY, CDR2 FYNNEI, per germline. The CDR3 spells CASSELLLLTGKEGNTIYF. The CDR3 DNA reads as TGTGCCAGCAGTGAATTGCTCTTGTTGACGGGTAAAGAGGGAAACACCATATATTTT.

This clone has just a few counts. J is TRBJ1-6 and V is TRBV3-1 (or the pseudogene TRBV3-2); D is undetermined. Germline lookup yields CDR1 LGHDT and CDR2 YNNKEL (reference sequence). This CDR3 has 16 residues. Trimming left V 2 bases short and J 3 bases short, with 11 bases between. CDR3 residues: CASSQRWARYNSPLHF. CDR3 bases: TGTGCCAGCAGCCAAAGATGGGCGCGCTATAATTCACCCCTCCACTTT.

The chain carries TRBV12-3 or TRBV12-4 and TRBJ1-5; D is uncertain. CDR3 length: 12 residues. Deletions cut 7 bases from V and 7 bases from J, with 11 bases between. The CDR3 nucleotides are TGTGCCAGCAACTCGCTGGGCCAGCCCCAGCATTTT. Amino acid sequence: CASNSLGQPQHF.